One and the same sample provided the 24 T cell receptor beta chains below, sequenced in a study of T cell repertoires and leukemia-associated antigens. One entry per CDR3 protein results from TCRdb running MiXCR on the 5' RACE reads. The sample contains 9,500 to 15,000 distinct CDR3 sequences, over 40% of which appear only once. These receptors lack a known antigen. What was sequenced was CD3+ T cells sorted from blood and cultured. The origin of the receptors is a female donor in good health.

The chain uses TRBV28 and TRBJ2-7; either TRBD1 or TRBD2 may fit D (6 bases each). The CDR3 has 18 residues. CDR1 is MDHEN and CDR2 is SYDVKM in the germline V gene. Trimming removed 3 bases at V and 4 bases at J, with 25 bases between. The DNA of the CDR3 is TGTGCCAGCAGTTTCCCGAACACAGGGAAGGGGAGGAATTACGAGCAGTACTTC. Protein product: CASSFPNTGKGRNYEQYF.

The CDR3 coding sequence is TGTGCCAGCAGTTACTCGAAGGGGACGAAACATGGCTACACCTTC. It yields the protein CASSYSKGTKHGYTF. This rearrangement joins TRBV6-5 to TRBJ1-2; tentatively, D is TRBD1 (5 bases). Germline assignment: CDR1 MNHEY and CDR2 SVGAGI. V was shortened by 0 bases and J by 6 bases, with 14 bases between the two germline ends. CDR3 size: 15 residues.

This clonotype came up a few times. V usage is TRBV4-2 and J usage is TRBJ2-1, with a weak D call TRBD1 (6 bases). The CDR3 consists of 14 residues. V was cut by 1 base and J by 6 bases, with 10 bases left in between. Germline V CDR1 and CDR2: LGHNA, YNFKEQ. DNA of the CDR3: TGTGCCAGCAGCCAAGGACAGGAGGTCAATGAGCAGTTCTTC. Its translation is CASSQGQEVNEQFF.

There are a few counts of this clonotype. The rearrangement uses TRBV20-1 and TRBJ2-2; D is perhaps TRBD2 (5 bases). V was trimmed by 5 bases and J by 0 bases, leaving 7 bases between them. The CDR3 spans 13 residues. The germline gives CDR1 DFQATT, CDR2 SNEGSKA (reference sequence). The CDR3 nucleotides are TGCAGTGCTGGACTGGCGAACACCGGGGAGCTGTTTTTT. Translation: CSAGLANTGELFF.

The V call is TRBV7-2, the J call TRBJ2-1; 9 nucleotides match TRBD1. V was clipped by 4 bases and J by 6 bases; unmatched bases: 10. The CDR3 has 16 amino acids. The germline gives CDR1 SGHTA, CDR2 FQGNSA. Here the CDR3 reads CASSSLTGQGGNEQFF. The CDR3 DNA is TGTGCCAGCAGCTCCCTCACGGGACAGGGCGGCAATGAGCAGTTCTTC.

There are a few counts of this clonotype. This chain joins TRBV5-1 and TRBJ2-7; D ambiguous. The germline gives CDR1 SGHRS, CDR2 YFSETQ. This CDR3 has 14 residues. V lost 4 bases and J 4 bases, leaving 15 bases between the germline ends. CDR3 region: CASSVMGSQYEQYF. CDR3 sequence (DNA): TGCGCCAGCAGCGTGATGGGCAGCCAATACGAGCAGTACTTC.

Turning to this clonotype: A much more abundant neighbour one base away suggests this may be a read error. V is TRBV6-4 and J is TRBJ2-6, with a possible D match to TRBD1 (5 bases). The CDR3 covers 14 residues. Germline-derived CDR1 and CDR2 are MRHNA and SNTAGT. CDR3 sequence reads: CASTNGSGANVPTF. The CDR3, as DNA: TGTGCCAGCACCAACGGGTCTGGGGCCAACGTCCCGACTTTC.

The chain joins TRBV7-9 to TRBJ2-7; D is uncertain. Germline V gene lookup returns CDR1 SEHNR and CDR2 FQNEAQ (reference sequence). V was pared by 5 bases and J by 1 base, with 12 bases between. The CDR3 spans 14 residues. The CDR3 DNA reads TGTGCCAGCAGCCTAGGTGACTTATCCTACGAGCAGTACTTC. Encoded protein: CASSLGDLSYEQYF. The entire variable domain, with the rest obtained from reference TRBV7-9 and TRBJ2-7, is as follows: DTGVSQNPRHKITKRGQNVTFRCDPISEHNRLYWYRQTLGQGPEFLTYFQNEAQLEKSRLLSDRFSAERPKGSFSTLEIQRTEQGDSAMYLCASSLGDLSYEQYFGPGTRLTVT.

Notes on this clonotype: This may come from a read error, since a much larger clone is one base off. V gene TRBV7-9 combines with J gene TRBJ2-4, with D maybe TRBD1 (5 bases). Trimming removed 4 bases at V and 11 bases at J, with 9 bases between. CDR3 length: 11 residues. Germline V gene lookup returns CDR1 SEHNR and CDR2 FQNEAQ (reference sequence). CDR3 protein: CASSSGHVQYF. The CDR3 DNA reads TGTGCCAGCAGCTCAGGACACGTTCAGTACTTC.

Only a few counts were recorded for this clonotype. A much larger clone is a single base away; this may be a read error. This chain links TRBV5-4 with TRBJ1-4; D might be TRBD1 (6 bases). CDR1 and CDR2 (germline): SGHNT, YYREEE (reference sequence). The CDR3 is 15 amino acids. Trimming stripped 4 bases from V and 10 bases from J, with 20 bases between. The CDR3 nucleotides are TGTGCCAGCAGCCTCCGGACAGAGTTACATGGAAAACTGTTTTTT. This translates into CASSLRTELHGKLFF.

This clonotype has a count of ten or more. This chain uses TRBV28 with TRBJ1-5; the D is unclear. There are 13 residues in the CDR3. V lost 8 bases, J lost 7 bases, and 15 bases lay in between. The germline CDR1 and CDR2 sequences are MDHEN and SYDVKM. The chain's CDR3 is CASGVPYGQPQHF. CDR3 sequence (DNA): TGTGCCAGCGGGGTCCCATATGGACAGCCCCAGCATTTT.

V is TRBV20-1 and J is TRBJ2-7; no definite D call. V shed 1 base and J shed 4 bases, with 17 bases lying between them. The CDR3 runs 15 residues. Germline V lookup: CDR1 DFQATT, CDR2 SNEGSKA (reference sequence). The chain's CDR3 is CSARGPFSLGYEQYF. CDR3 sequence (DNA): TGCAGTGCTAGAGGTCCTTTTAGTTTGGGGTACGAGCAGTACTTC.

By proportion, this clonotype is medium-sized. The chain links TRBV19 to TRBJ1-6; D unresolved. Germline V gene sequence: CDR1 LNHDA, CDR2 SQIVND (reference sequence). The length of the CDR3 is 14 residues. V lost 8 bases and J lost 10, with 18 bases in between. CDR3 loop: CASSMPGPYSPLHF. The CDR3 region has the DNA TGTGCCAGTTCAATGCCGGGCCCTTACTCACCCCTCCACTTT.

CDR3 region: CASSLGSQETQYF. In DNA form, the CDR3 reads TGCGCCAGCAGCTTGGGTAGTCAAGAGACCCAGTACTTC. This chain connects TRBV5-1 to TRBJ2-5; no firm D call. Deletions cut 0 bases from V and 2 bases from J, with 5 bases between. CDR3 length equals 13 residues. Germline V gene sequence: CDR1 SGHRS, CDR2 YFSETQ.

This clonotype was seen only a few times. CDR3 sequence reads: CSAALPRDREQYF. The CDR3 nucleotides are TGCAGTGCCGCCCTTCCCAGGGATCGCGAGCAGTACTTC. The chain joins TRBV20-1 to TRBJ2-7; maybe TRBD1 (5 bases). V shed 6 bases and J shed 6 bases, with 18 bases lying between them. The V gene's germline CDR1 is DFQATT and CDR2 SNEGSKA (reference sequence). The CDR3 has 13 residues.

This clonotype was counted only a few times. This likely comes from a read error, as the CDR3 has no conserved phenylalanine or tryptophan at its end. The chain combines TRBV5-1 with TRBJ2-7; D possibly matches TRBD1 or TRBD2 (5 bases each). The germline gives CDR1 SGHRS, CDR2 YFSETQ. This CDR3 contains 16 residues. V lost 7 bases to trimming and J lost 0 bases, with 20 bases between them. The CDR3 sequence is CASGGQHRDGSYEQYL. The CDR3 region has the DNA TGCGCCAGCGGCGGACAACATCGGGACGGCTCCTACGAGCAGTACCTC.

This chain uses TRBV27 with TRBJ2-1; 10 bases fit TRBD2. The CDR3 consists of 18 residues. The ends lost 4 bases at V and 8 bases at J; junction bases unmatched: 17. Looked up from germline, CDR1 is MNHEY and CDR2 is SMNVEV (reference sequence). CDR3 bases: TGTGCCAGCAGTTCATGGACTAGCGGCTCGGGAGGGCCGCATGAGCAGTTCTTC. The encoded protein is CASSSWTSGSGGPHEQFF.

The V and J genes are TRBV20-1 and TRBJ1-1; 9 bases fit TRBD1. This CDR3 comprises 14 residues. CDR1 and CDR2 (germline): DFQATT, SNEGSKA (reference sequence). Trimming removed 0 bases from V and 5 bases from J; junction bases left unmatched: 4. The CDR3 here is CSARDRQGGTEAFF. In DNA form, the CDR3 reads TGCAGTGCTAGAGATCGACAGGGGGGGACTGAAGCTTTCTTT.

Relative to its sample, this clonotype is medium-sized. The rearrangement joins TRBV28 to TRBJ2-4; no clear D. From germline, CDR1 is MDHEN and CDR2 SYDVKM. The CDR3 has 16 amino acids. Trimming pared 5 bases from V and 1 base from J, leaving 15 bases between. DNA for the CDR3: TGTGCCAGCAGTCTACTAATGAATGCGGCCAAAAACATTCAGTACTTC. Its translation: CASSLLMNAAKNIQYF.

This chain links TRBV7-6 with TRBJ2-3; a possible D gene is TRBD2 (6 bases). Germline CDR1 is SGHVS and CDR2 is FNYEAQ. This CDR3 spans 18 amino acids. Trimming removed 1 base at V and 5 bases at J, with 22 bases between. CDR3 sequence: CASSLVGSAPFFRDTQYF. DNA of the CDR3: TGTGCCAGCAGCTTAGTCGGGAGCGCCCCCTTTTTTAGAGATACGCAGTATTTT.

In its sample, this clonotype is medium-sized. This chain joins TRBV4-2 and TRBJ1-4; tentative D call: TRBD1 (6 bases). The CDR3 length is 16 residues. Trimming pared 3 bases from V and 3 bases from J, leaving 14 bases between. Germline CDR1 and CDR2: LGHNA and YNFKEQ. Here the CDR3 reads CASSHPVGTSNEKLFF. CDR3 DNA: TGTGCCAGCAGCCACCCGGTAGGGACATCTAATGAAAAACTGTTTTTT.

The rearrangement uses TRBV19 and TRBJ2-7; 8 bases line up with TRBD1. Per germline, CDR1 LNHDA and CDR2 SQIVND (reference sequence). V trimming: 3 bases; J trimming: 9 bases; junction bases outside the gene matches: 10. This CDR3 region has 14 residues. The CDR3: CASSMGGQGGVQYF. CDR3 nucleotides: TGTGCCAGTAGTATGGGAGGACAGGGCGGGGTGCAGTACTTC.

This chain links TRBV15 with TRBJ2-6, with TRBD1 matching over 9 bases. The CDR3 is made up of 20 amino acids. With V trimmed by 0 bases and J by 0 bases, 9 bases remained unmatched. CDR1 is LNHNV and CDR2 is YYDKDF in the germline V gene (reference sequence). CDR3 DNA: TGTGCCACCAGCAGAGATTTAACCGGGACAGGGTCCTCTGGGGCCAACGTCCTGACTTTC. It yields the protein CATSRDLTGTGSSGANVLTF.

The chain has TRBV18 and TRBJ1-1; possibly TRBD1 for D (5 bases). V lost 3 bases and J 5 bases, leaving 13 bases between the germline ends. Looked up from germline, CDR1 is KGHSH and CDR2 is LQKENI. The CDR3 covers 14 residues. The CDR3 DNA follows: TGTGCCAGCTCACCTCTGGAGGAGGGGACTGAAGCTTTCTTT. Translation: CASSPLEEGTEAFF.